These 22 T cell receptor beta chains were sequenced from one sample in a study of blood T cells in healthy people across ages (dated by TCRdb to the mid-2010s). Library method: 5' RACE. This sample was sequenced with an Illumina HiSeq 2500. A second PCR of about 7 to 12 cycles was run with a J-beta primer mix and a sample-barcoded 5' primer. The public reads were run again by TCRdb, first through fastp at Q25 and then through MiXCR, and only productive beta chains were kept. A single entry per CDR3 protein holds the most common genes and DNA from its merged rows. The sample profile shows about 970,000 distinct CDR3 sequences; 45% to 60% of them were found once. The leading ten clones occupy about 22% of the sample. Sequenced material: blood. These receptor sequences come from a woman aged 55-69 years in good health.

V is TRBV7-8 and J is TRBJ2-3; TRBD2 matches 10 bases. Per the germline V gene, CDR1 is SGHVS and CDR2 is FQNEAQ. This CDR3 is 17 amino acids long. The V and J ends lost 1 base and 6 bases, in that order; junction bases with no gene match: 10. CDR3 in DNA: TGTGCCAGCAGCTTAGACTTCCTAGCGGGAGTAGCGGATACGCAGTATTTT. Translating gives CASSLDFLAGVADTQYF.

The chain combines TRBV2 with TRBJ2-7; TRBD1 might be the D (6 bases). The CDR3 sequence is 18 residues long. Germline V gene lookup returns CDR1 SNHLY and CDR2 FYNNEI. V was shortened by 2 bases and J by 3 bases, with 23 bases between the two germline ends. CDR3 sequence: CASSEIRGIGNGDYEQYF. The CDR3, as DNA: TGTGCCAGCAGTGAAATAAGGGGGATAGGAAATGGAGACTACGAGCAGTACTTC.

This chain connects TRBV12-3 or TRBV12-4 to TRBJ2-5, with 8 bases matching TRBD1. Germline trimming cut 7 bases from V and 2 bases from J; bases unmatched to any gene: 9. The CDR3 extends over 15 amino acids. This chain's CDR3 is CASIRQGLPQETQYF. The CDR3 bases are TGTGCCAGCATCAGACAGGGGCTCCCGCAAGAGACCCAGTACTTC.

The genes are TRBV12-3 or TRBV12-4 and TRBJ2-2; D unresolved. V dropped 7 bases and J dropped 5 bases, with 8 bases sitting between them. This CDR3 spans 12 amino acids. The CDR3 DNA reads TGTGCCAGCACCCTTGAAACCGGGGAGCTGTTTTTT. It translates to CASTLETGELFF.

The CDR3 nucleotides are TGTGCCAGCAGTTGGGGGAACAGCGGGAGTTGGGGCTACGAGCAGTACTTC. Translated: CASSWGNSGSWGYEQYF. The chain has TRBV6-5 and TRBJ2-7; 8 bases are shared with TRBD2. The CDR3 is made up of 17 amino acids. Germline V gives CDR1 MNHEY, CDR2 SVGAGI. V gave up 4 bases and J gave up 3 bases; unmatched junction bases: 14.

This chain joins TRBV12-3 or TRBV12-4 and TRBJ1-5, with D tentatively TRBD1 (5 bases). The length of the CDR3 is 15 residues. Between the trimmed V and J ends, which lost 1 base and 5 bases, there was a span of 12 bases. This CDR3 reads CASSLGGEIDQPQHF. Written as DNA, the CDR3 is TGTGCCAGCAGTTTAGGAGGGGAAATCGATCAGCCCCAGCATTTT.

A few counts support this clonotype. V and J are TRBV20-1 and TRBJ1-5; 7 bases align to TRBD1. This CDR3 contains 15 residues. Germline V gene lookup returns CDR1 DFQATT and CDR2 SNEGSKA (reference sequence). The trim removed 4 bases at V and 0 bases at J, leaving 6 bases unmatched. In DNA, the CDR3 is TGCAGTGCTAATCCCCACAGGGGTAGCAATCAGCCCCAGCATTTT. This encodes CSANPHRGSNQPQHF.

The CDR3 spells CASSAWRREYGYGYTF. The CDR3 nucleotides are TGTGCCAGCAGCGCTTGGCGGAGGGAGTATGGCTATGGCTACACCTTC. The chain recombines TRBV6-6 with TRBJ1-2; D remains ambiguous. The CDR3 runs 16 residues. Germline loops: CDR1 MNHNY, CDR2 SVGAGI (reference sequence). V lost 6 bases to trimming and J lost 4 bases, with 21 bases between them.

This clonotype was detected only a few times. V gene TRBV20-1 combines with J gene TRBJ2-1, with TRBD2 matching 7 bases. V dropped 4 bases and J dropped 9; count of bases not matched to a gene: 12. CDR1 DFQATT and CDR2 SNEGSKA come from the germline V gene (reference sequence). This CDR3 region has 14 residues. DNA of the CDR3: TGCAGTGCTAACTCGGCGGCGGGAGTCAGTGAGCAGTTCTTC. Its translation: CSANSAAGVSEQFF.

CDR3 sequence reads: CASSLSGRAKNIQYF. CDR3 nucleotides: TGTGCCAGCAGCTTAAGCGGGAGGGCCAAAAACATTCAGTACTTC. The chain couples TRBV13 to TRBJ2-4, with TRBD2 matching over 9 bases. J lost 1 base, V lost 2 bases, and 0 bases had no gene match. The CDR3 spans 15 residues. Germline CDR1 and CDR2: PRHDT and FYEKMQ (reference sequence).

This rearrangement joins TRBV6-1 to TRBJ2-5; TRBD2 might be the D (7 bases). The DNA end is a closer match to TRBJ2-7, so the J assignment may be wrong. Germline V CDR1 and CDR2: MNHNS, SASEGT. The CDR3 has 13 amino acids. CDR3 region: CATAGGGTYEQYF. The CDR3 region has the DNA TGTGCCACGGCCGGCGGGGGCACCTACGAGCAGTACTTC.

To note about this clonotype: Sequence at one end of the junction differs from germline and may be a read error. This rearrangement joins TRBV28 to TRBJ2-4, with a possible D match to TRBD1 (5 bases). The J call could be wrong; TRBJ2-5 is a better fit for the DNA end. CDR1 is MDHEN and CDR2 is SYDVKM in the germline V gene. This CDR3 is built from 16 residues. DNA of the CDR3: TGTGTCAGCAGTTTAAGTGGGCAGGGCTTGGAGGAGACCCAGTACTTC. Its translation: CVSSLSGQGLEETQYF.

The V and J genes are TRBV20-1 and TRBJ2-1, with D uncertain. Germline V gene sequence: CDR1 DFQATT, CDR2 SNEGSKA (reference sequence). The CDR3 extends over 14 amino acids. Trimming stripped 4 bases from V and 4 bases from J, with 14 bases between. The CDR3, as DNA: TGCAGTGCTAAAGGAGATGGCTCTTACAATGAGCAGTTCTTC. As protein: CSAKGDGSYNEQFF.

The chain uses TRBV5-6 and TRBJ2-7; D possibly uses TRBD1 or TRBD2 (5 bases each). Germline CDR1 is SGHDT and CDR2 is YYEEEE. This CDR3 is 14 amino acids long. Between the trimmed V and J ends, which lost 4 bases and 1 base, there was a span of 12 bases. CDR3 sequence (DNA): TGTGCCAGCAGCCCGGGGACCCCTTCCTACGAGCAGTACTTC. This codes for CASSPGTPSYEQYF.

The V call is TRBV29-1, the J call TRBJ2-3; the D gene could be TRBD1 or TRBD2 (5 bases each). The CDR3 covers 13 residues. The V gene's germline CDR1 is SQVTM and CDR2 ANQGSEA. V lost 5 bases, J lost 2 bases, and 11 bases lay in between. The CDR3 protein is CSVTGTTTDTQYF. DNA of the CDR3: TGCAGCGTTACCGGGACGACCACAGATACGCAGTATTTT.

The gene calls are TRBV21-1 and TRBJ2-1; the table assigns TRBD2, which was not confirmed against the DNA. TRBV21-1 is labeled a pseudogene. The length of the CDR3 is 21 residues. The CDR3 protein is CASSLIAGQGIVHALYNEQFF. The CDR3 nucleotides are TGTGCCAGCAGTTTAATAGCGGGCCAAGGAATCGTCCACGCCCTCTACAATGAGCAGTTCTTC.

This chain links TRBV28 with TRBJ1-1, with D maybe TRBD1 (6 bases). Trimming took 5 bases from V and 3 from J, leaving 16 bases between them. Germline loops: CDR1 MDHEN, CDR2 SYDVKM. This CDR3 is 15 amino acids long. In DNA, the CDR3 is TGTGCCAGCAGTGGGACAAGTTGGGGGGACACTGAAGCTTTCTTT. It translates to CASSGTSWGDTEAFF.

The V and J genes are TRBV11-2 and TRBJ2-5; 7 bases align to TRBD1. The V gene's germline CDR1 is SGHAT and CDR2 FQNNGV. CDR3 length equals 14 residues. Trimming at V came to 8 bases and at J to 0 bases, leaving 6 bases not matched to a gene. The CDR3 region is CASGTGVNQETQYF. The CDR3 nucleotides read TGTGCCAGCGGAACAGGGGTGAACCAAGAGACCCAGTACTTC.

CDR3 amino acids: CATSILAGVSNNEQFF. CDR3 in DNA: TGTGCCACCAGCATCCTCGCGGGGGTTTCAAACAATGAGCAGTTCTTC. V is TRBV15 and J is TRBJ2-1, with 7 bases that match TRBD2. The V segment lost 4 bases and the J segment 5 bases; nucleotides outside the gene matches: 11. Germline loops: CDR1 LNHNV, CDR2 YYDKDF (reference sequence). CDR3 length equals 16 residues. The entire variable domain, with the rest obtained from reference TRBV15 and TRBJ2-1, is as follows: DAMVIQNPRYQVTQFGKPVTLSCSQTLNHNVMYWYQQKSSQAPKLLFHYYDKDFNNEADTPDNFQSRRPNTSFCFLDIRSPGLGDTAMYLCATSILAGVSNNEQFFGPGTRLTVL.

This sequence joins TRBV14 and TRBJ2-2; no clear D. The CDR3 totals 15 residues. CDR1 is SGHDN and CDR2 is FVKESK in the germline V gene. Trimming took 3 bases from V and 0 from J, leaving 8 bases between them. Written as DNA, the CDR3 is TGTGCCAGCAGCCACCGGGTATCGAACACCGGGGAGCTGTTTTTT. It specifies CASSHRVSNTGELFF.

The rearrangement links TRBV2 to TRBJ2-7; 10 positions match TRBD2. Germline CDR1 is SNHLY and CDR2 is FYNNEI. Trimming at V came to 5 bases and at J to 6 bases, leaving 4 bases not matched to a gene. The CDR3 spans 13 residues. CDR3 DNA sequence: TGTGCCAGCAGTCGAGGACTAGCGGCCGAGCAGTACTTC. Amino acids: CASSRGLAAEQYF. Variable domain in full (rest from reference TRBV2 and TRBJ2-7): EPEVTQTPSHQVTQMGQEVILRCVPISNHLYFYWYRQILGQKVEFLVSFYNNEISEKSEIFDDQFSVERPDGSNFTLKIRSTKLEDSAMYFCASSRGLAAEQYFGPGTRLTVT.

The V and J genes are TRBV7-2 and TRBJ2-3; 8 bases map to TRBD2. The CDR3 extends over 15 amino acids. Per the germline V gene, CDR1 is SGHTA and CDR2 is FQGNSA. V lost 3 bases to trimming and J lost 5 bases; unmatched junction nucleotides: 7. CDR3 coding DNA: TGTGCCAGCAGCTTGAGCGGGAGTGGCAGAGATACGCAGTATTTT. Translation gives CASSLSGSGRDTQYF.